This is a list of T cell receptor beta chains from one sample in a study of a mutant IDH1 vaccine in newly diagnosed glioma. Here immunoSEQ multiplex PCR was the method, and the copy in TCRdb shows in-frame clones only, minus some. The sample shows just under 95,000 clones, roughly 77% of them seen only once. The sequences come from PBMCs, collected from a glioma patient treated with radiotherapy, temozolomide or both. The receptors stem from a man aged 35 to 55 with glioma. The CDR3 runs from the conserved cysteine through the conserved F or W. A D gene is named only where the DNA matches it firmly. Clone sizes are given selectively: once, few, many, or a class where the clone is expanded.

>TRBD2|TRBV27|TRBJ2-1|once
TGTGCCAGCAGCCCTCGTAGTAGCGGGAGACCTGAGCAGTTCTTC
CASSPRSSGRPEQFF
>.|TRBV5-8|TRBJ2-7|.
TGTGCCAGCAGCCCTGGCGCGACTTACGAGCAGTACTTC
CASSPGATYEQYF
>TRBD2|TRBV10-3|TRBJ2-3|.
TGTGCCATCAGTGGGGGACTAGCGGGACTCGGCACAGATACGCAGTATTTT
CAISGGLAGLGTDTQYF
>TRBD1|TRBV7-6|TRBJ1-1|.
TGTGCCAGCAGCATAAGGGGGACAGAGGAACCGAACACTGAAGCTTTCTTT
CASSIRGTEEPNTEAFF
>.|TRBV5-1|TRBJ2-7|.
TGCGCCAGCAGCTTGGTCAGGGGCCACGAGCAGTACTTC
CASSLVRGHEQYF
>.|TRBV30|TRBJ2-1|once
TGTGCCTGGAGTGGGTCAGAAGGGTCCCCCTACAATGAGCAGTTCTTC
CAWSGSEGSPYNEQFF
>.|TRBV10-2|TRBJ2-7|.
TGCGCCAGCAGGGACCGGGACTTCCCCTCCTACGAGCAGTACTTC
CASRDRDFPSYEQYF
>.|TRBV4-3|TRBJ1-1|.
TGCGCCAGCAGCCAAATAGGGGGGGTGGACACTGAAGCTTTCTTT
CASSQIGGVDTEAFF
>.|TRBV19|TRBJ2-3|.
TGTGCCAGTAGTGGAGTCAGAGGGACAGATACGCAGTATTTT
CASSGVRGTDTQYF
>.|TRBV7-6|TRBJ2-1|.
TGTGCCAGCAGCCTCCCGGGCCTAGAGAAAGAGCAGTTCTTC
CASSLPGLEKEQFF
>TRBD1|TRBV30|TRBJ1-5|few
TGTGCCTGGAGCCGCTCGACAGGGTTTACTAAGCCCCAGCATTTT
CAWSRSTGFTKPQHF
>.|TRBV27|TRBJ2-7|.
TGTGCCAGCATTGGCAGGGGAGGGCCAATGGGGTCCTACGAGCAGTACTTC
CASIGRGGPMGSYEQYF
>.|TRBV7-2|TRBJ1-2|many
TGTGCCAGCAGCTTAGCGTGGGGGCTGGACTATGGCTACACCTTC
CASSLAWGLDYGYTF
>.|TRBV5-4|TRBJ2-2|.
TGTGCCAGCAGCTTGGTGGGACAAAACGGGGAGCTGTTTTTT
CASSLVGQNGELFF
>.|TRBV30|TRBJ1-3|.
TGTGCCTGGAGTGTACTAGGGGGAAACACCATATATTTT
CAWSVLGGNTIYF
>.|TRBV6-5|TRBJ2-2|.
TGTGCCAGCAGTTTGGCCCCCGGGGAGCTGTTTTTT
CASSLAPGELFF
>TRBD2|TRBV2|TRBJ2-3|.
TGTGCCAGCAGTTCGGGAGGTATCAAAACAGATACGCAGTATTTT
CASSSGGIKTDTQYF
>.|TRBV16|TRBJ2-7|.
TGTGCCAGCAGCCAAATGGGGACACCAGGCTCCTACGAGCAGTACTTC
CASSQMGTPGSYEQYF
>.|TRBV29-1|TRBJ2-5|.
TGCAGCGTTGATTACAGTCAAGAGACCCAGTACTTC
CSVDYSQETQYF
>.|TRBV29-1|TRBJ1-1|few
TGCAGCGTTGGGGCCAGAGGCTGGGGCACTGAAGCTTTCTTT
CSVGARGWGTEAFF
>.|TRBV10-1|TRBJ2-3|.
TGCGCCAGCAGCTTGGGACCGCCAGGGGAAACGCAGTATTTT
CASSLGPPGETQYF
>.|TRBV30|TRBJ1-6|.
TGTGCCTGGAGGGGGAGGACCTATAATTCACCCCTCCACTTT
CAWRGRTYNSPLHF
>.|TRBV10-3|TRBJ1-2|.
TGTGCCATCAGTGAGTCCAGGACGGTAAACTATGGCTACACCTTC
CAISESRTVNYGYTF
>.|TRBV7-2|TRBJ2-3|.
TGTGCCAGCAGCCGTTTCGTCGGGGATACGCAGTATTTT
CASSRFVGDTQYF
>TRBD1|TRBV5-1|TRBJ1-4|.
TGCGCCAGCAGGCCAGAGGGGGCGCGAGGTGAAAAACTGTTTTTT
CASRPEGARGEKLFF
>.|TRBV28|TRBJ2-7|.
TGTGCCAGCAGTTTTTATGTGGCAGGCGAGCAGTACTTC
CASSFYVAGEQYF
>.|TRBV7-2|TRBJ2-7|.
TGTGCCAGCAGCTTGGCAGGTTTCCACTACGAGCAGTACTTC
CASSLAGFHYEQYF
>.|TRBV5-4|TRBJ1-2|.
TGTGCCAGCAGCCCGGAGGGGGGGCGAGCCAAATTTGGCTACACCTTC
CASSPEGGRAKFGYTF
>.|TRBV5-4|TRBJ2-5|.
TGTGCCAGCAGCACTTTGGACAGACAAGAGACCCAGTACTTC
CASSTLDRQETQYF
>TRBD1|TRBV11-2|TRBJ1-6|.
TGTGCCAGCAGTCGTCAGGGGGCGGACAATTCACCCCTCCACTTT
CASSRQGADNSPLHF
>.|TRBV6-5|TRBJ2-7|.
TGTGCCACCCCGGACAGAGCCGCTTACGAGCAGTACTTC
CATPDRAAYEQYF
>TRBD1|TRBV4-1|TRBJ1-2|.
TGCGCCAGCAGCCAAGATTTCGGGACAGGGGCTAACTATGGCTACACCTTC
CASSQDFGTGANYGYTF
>.|TRBV21-1|TRBJ1-5|.
TGTGCCAGCAGCAAAGGGTGGGAACAGGGGGTCTATAGCAATCAGCCCCAGCATTTT
CASSKGWEQGVYSNQPQHF
>.|TRBV2|TRBJ2-3|.
TGTGCCAGCAGCCGACTAACGGATACGCAGTATTTT
CASSRLTDTQYF
>TRBD2|TRBV5-1|TRBJ2-5|.
TGCGCCAGCAGCTTAGCGGGAGGGCCGGAGACCCAGTACTTC
CASSLAGGPETQYF
>.|TRBV5-8|TRBJ2-7|.
TGTGCCAGCAGCTTGGGGGTGGTCTACGAGCAGTACTTC
CASSLGVVYEQYF
>.|TRBV9|TRBJ1-1|.
TGTGCCAGCAGCGTAGAGGCCGGGGGCACTGAAGCTTTCTTT
CASSVEAGGTEAFF
>.|TRBV5-6|TRBJ1-1|few
TGTGCCAGCAGCTTGACCTCGCGTCCAAACACTGAAGCTTTCTTT
CASSLTSRPNTEAFF
>TRBD1|TRBV5-6|TRBJ2-3|few
TGTGCCAGCAGGTTGACAGGGACAGATACGCAGTATTTT
CASRLTGTDTQYF
>.|TRBV2|TRBJ1-1|.
TGTGCCAGCAGTGAAGCGATAATGAACACTGAAGCTTTCTTT
CASSEAIMNTEAFF
>TRBD1|TRBV5-1|TRBJ1-4|.
TGCGCCAGCAGCTTAAAAGGACAGGGACCTAATGAAAAACTGTTTTTT
CASSLKGQGPNEKLFF
>TRBD1|TRBV7-9|TRBJ2-5|.
TGTGCCAGCAGCAGGGGGACAGGGGGCGGAATAGAGACCCAGTACTTC
CASSRGTGGGIETQYF
>TRBD2|TRBV23-1|TRBJ2-7|.
TGCGCCAGCAGTCAATCGGGAGGGACGGAGTCCTACGAGCAGTACTTC
CASSQSGGTESYEQYF
>TRBD1|TRBV6-5|TRBJ1-6|.
TGTGCCAGCAGTTACTCCGGGACAGGCCATTCACCCCTCCACTTT
CASSYSGTGHSPLHF
>TRBD1|TRBV5-4|TRBJ1-1|.
TGTGCCAGCAGCTTATTCGGTGACAGGGCCACTGAAGCTTTCTTT
CASSLFGDRATEAFF
>.|TRBV5-1|TRBJ2-5|.
TGCGCCAGCAGCTTGGCCCGGAGCGACCAAGAGACCCAGTACTTC
CASSLARSDQETQYF
>.|TRBV4-2|TRBJ1-6|once
TGTGCCAGCAGCCAAGTACAGGGAGGAATATCACCCCTCCACTTT
CASSQVQGGISPLHF
>TRBD2|TRBV11-3|TRBJ2-5|.
TGTGCCAGCAGCCGTCGACTAGCGGGGCAAGAGACCCAGTACTTC
CASSRRLAGQETQYF
>.|TRBV6-4|TRBJ1-1|.
TGTGCCAGCGTTGCCACTTCCTGGGGCATGAACACTGAAGCTTTCTTT
CASVATSWGMNTEAFF
>TRBD1|TRBV6-6|TRBJ2-7|.
TGTGCCAGCATTATAGGACAGGGGTCCTACGAGCAGTACTTC
CASIIGQGSYEQYF
>.|TRBV29-1|TRBJ1-1|few
TGCAGCGCAAGCGCAGGGATGGTGAACACTGAAGCTTTCTTT
CSASAGMVNTEAFF
>.|TRBV9|TRBJ2-5|.
TGTGCCAGCAGCGTAGGTCAGGGGAGGCAAGAGACCCAGTACTTC
CASSVGQGRQETQYF
>.|TRBV10-2|TRBJ1-1|few
TGCGCCAGCAGGTCCAACAGCCTGAACACTGAAGCTTTCTTT
CASRSNSLNTEAFF
>TRBD1|TRBV2|TRBJ2-5|.
TGTGCCAGCAGCCCATCCGGGACAGCCCCAGAGACCCAGTACTTC
CASSPSGTAPETQYF